This TCR beta chain was obtained from a study of cytomegalovirus exposure and HLA in healthy donors. Findings and limits, study-wide: The classifier, whose performance was assessed in both the original and validation cohorts, reportedly diagnosed cytomegalovirus status with high specificity and sensitivity.

CDR1 is MDHEN and CDR2 is SYDVKM in the germline V gene. The CDR3 consists of 19 residues. V lost 2 bases, J lost 2 bases, and 22 bases lay in between. As regards this clone: The target antigen is unknown.

The protocol was immunoSEQ multiplex PCR, while the TCRdb copy is restricted to in-frame clones and leaves out a portion. The sample contains over 200,000 clones, roughly 83% of which appear only once. The source of this sequence is a woman aged 18 to 35 in good health and CMV-seronegative. The source material was PBMCs. V and J are TRBV28 and TRBJ1-5; D is possibly TRBD1 (6 bases). CDR3 bases: TGTGCCAGCAGTTTACACCGGGGGCGACGAGGATATGGCAATCAGCCCCAGCATTTT. Its protein is CASSLHRGRRGYGNQPQHF.